The clone carrying this TCR beta chain was detected once. These data come from a study of T cell changes during pregnancy in multiple sclerosis. The CDR3 has 14 residues. Trimming removed 8 bases from V and 1 base from J, with 13 bases in between. Germline lookup yields CDR1 KGHSH and CDR2 LQKENI. TCRdb's table, derived via immunoSEQ multiplex PCR, lists solely in-frame clones and lacks some. The profile shows about 38,000 clones, 80% to 90% of them singletons. The chain joins TRBV18 to TRBJ2-3; tentative D call: TRBD2 (6 bases). Source: CD4+ T cells from peripheral blood mononuclear cells, taken before pregnancy. The TCR was taken from a female donor with multiple sclerosis, enrolled in a pregnancy study. The CDR3 nucleotides read TGTGCCAGCGAACCCCCTAGCGGCACAGATACGCAGTATTTT. It is translated as CASEPPSGTDTQYF.